The subject of this entry is one T cell receptor (beta chain). As yet, its antigen is unknown. The sample comes from a study of Ad26.COV2.S vaccination and SARS-CoV-2 variants. Regarding the study as a whole: It was found that vaccine and placebo recipients had similar non-spike TCR breadth. Ad26.COV2.S recipients had broader spike-specific TCRs (P = 0.0014). Breadth and depth estimates from TCRs may understate total T cell responses. Vaccinees reportedly had broad spike-specific CD8+ and CD4+ T cell responses.

Clones were sequenced by immunoSEQ multiplex PCR, and TCRdb holds only the in-frame ones, with some missing. The data contain 45,000 or so clones, 83% of them singletons. The receptor's source is a human donor who had recovered from COVID-19. The specimen was peripheral blood, collected after recovery from COVID-19.

The CDR3 DNA reads TGCAGCGCCGAAGTTCGGCAGGAAGGTATCTATGGCTACACCTTC. Its translation is CSAEVRQEGIYGYTF. The genes are TRBV29-1 and TRBJ1-2; D uncertain. Trimming left V 7 bases short and J 4 bases short, with 22 bases between. The germline gives CDR1 SQVTM, CDR2 ANQGSEA. The CDR3 is 15 residues long.